These 32 T cell receptor beta chains share one sample of origin, sequenced in a study of CD8 T cells in ankylosing spondylitis. Study-wide results and caveats: A motif in TCR beta, a set of under 10 highly homologous variants, appeared characteristic of ankylosing spondylitis blood.

Antigens for these TCRs are unknown. In TCRdb, the 5' RACE reads were re-called with MiXCR into one record per CDR3 protein. This table holds about 800,000 distinct CDR3 sequences, roughly 10% found once. Sample: blood, either unsorted or a sorted T cell fraction (not recorded which). These TCRs come from a male donor with ankylosing spondylitis.

This clonotype was found a few times. The CDR3 coding sequence is TGCGCCAGCAGCCATGATTCAGGGGGCGGTCAGCCCCAGCATTTT. Translated, it gives CASSHDSGGGQPQHF. The chain has TRBV4-1 and TRBJ1-5; TRBD1 aligns across 8 bases. This CDR3 region has 15 residues. J was trimmed by 6 bases and V by 3 bases; bases with no gene match: 7. Germline CDR1 MGHRA, CDR2 YSYEKL.

The chain combines TRBV20-1 with TRBJ2-3; 7 positions match TRBD2. The V segment lost 5 bases and the J segment 2 bases; nucleotides outside the gene matches: 7. The CDR3 runs 14 residues. Germline V gene lookup returns CDR1 DFQATT and CDR2 SNEGSKA (reference sequence). CDR3 residues: CSALRSGLTDTQYF. CDR3 nucleotide sequence: TGCAGTGCTCTCCGTAGCGGGCTCACAGATACGCAGTATTTT.

This clonotype has ten or more counts. The V call is TRBV5-1, the J call TRBJ1-2; TRBD1 matches 8 bases. The CDR3 consists of 14 residues. Germline V gene data show CDR1 as SGHRS and CDR2 as YFSETQ. The J segment lost 5 bases and the V segment lost 4 bases, leaving 7 bases of the junction unmatched. DNA of the CDR3: TGCGCCAGCAGCCTACGACAGGGGCCATATGGCTACACCTTC. Protein: CASSLRQGPYGYTF.

This clonotype was seen repeatedly, ten times or more. The chain is built from TRBV5-1 and TRBJ2-1; TRBD1 aligns across 7 bases. Germline V gene sequence: CDR1 SGHRS, CDR2 YFSETQ. Germline trimming cut 1 base from V and 10 bases from J; bases unmatched to any gene: 2. The length of the CDR3 is 12 residues. Here the CDR3 DNA reads TGCGCCAGCAGCTTGACAGGGGTCGAGCAGTTCTTC. Protein product: CASSLTGVEQFF. The complete variable domain, with remaining parts taken from reference TRBV5-1 and TRBJ2-1, reads KAGVTQTPRYLIKTRGQQVTLSCSPISGHRSVSWYQQTPGQGLQFLFEYFSETQRNKGNFPGRFSGRQFSNSRSEMNVSTLELGDSALYLCASSLTGVEQFFGPGTRLTVL.

This clonotype has a handful of counts. This sequence joins TRBV10-3 and TRBJ1-4; TRBD1 agrees at 9 bases. This CDR3 spans 18 amino acids. CDR1 is ENHRY, CDR2 SYGVKD, per germline. The junction had 14 bases not matched to a gene; V was cut back by 3 bases and J by 6 bases. The CDR3 sequence: CAISDDPGQGVGDEKLFF. DNA of the CDR3: TGTGCCATCAGTGACGATCCGGGACAGGGAGTAGGGGATGAAAAACTGTTTTTT.

The J gene is TRBJ2-3, the V gene TRBV6-2 or TRBV6-3; 8 bases agree with TRBD2. CDR3 length equals 16 residues. Trimming removed 2 bases from V and 2 bases from J; junction bases left unmatched: 6. Per the germline V gene, CDR1 is MNHEY and CDR2 is SVGEGT. The CDR3 region is CASSYGASGYTDTQYF. The CDR3 nucleotides are TGTGCCAGCAGTTACGGGGCTAGCGGGTACACAGATACGCAGTATTTT.

As to this clonotype: A much larger clone is a single base away; this may be a read error. The J gene is TRBJ2-1, the V gene TRBV5-1; D is undetermined. The CDR3 is 13 amino acids. Trimming pared 0 bases from V and 5 bases from J, leaving 6 bases between. CDR1 is SGHRS and CDR2 is YFSETQ in the germline V gene. The CDR3: CASSLETNNEQFF. CDR3 coding DNA: TGCGCCAGCAGCTTGGAGACCAACAATGAGCAGTTCTTC.

V usage is TRBV24-1 and J usage is TRBJ2-5, with D possibly being TRBD1 (5 bases). V lost 0 bases and J lost 5, with 12 bases in between. The CDR3 loop spans 15 amino acids. Germline lookup yields CDR1 KGHDR and CDR2 SFDVKD. The CDR3 nucleotides are TGTGCCACCAGTGATTTGGCAGGGCCTGGGGAGACCCAGTACTTC. This codes for CATSDLAGPGETQYF.

V is TRBV6-5 and J is TRBJ1-2, with D unclear. Germline CDR1 reads MNHEY; CDR2 reads SVGAGI. The CDR3 has 12 residues. V was shortened by 4 bases and J by 7 bases, with 10 bases between the two germline ends. CDR3 coding DNA: TGTGCCAGCAGTTCGGGGTTTCTTGGCTACACCTTC. As protein: CASSSGFLGYTF.

This clonotype was seen a few times. The chain links TRBV20-1 to TRBJ1-2; D ambiguous. CDR3 length equals 13 residues. The germline CDR1 and CDR2 sequences are DFQATT and SNEGSKA (reference sequence). The V gene lost 6 bases and the J gene lost 0 bases, with 11 bases spanning the gap. The CDR3 sequence is CSALAGANYGYTF. CDR3 DNA: TGCAGTGCCCTGGCAGGAGCTAACTATGGCTACACCTTC.

This clonotype came up a few times. The chain joins TRBV12-3 or TRBV12-4 to TRBJ1-5; D is uncertain. CDR3 length: 14 amino acids. V lost 0 bases to trimming and J lost 5 bases, with 8 bases between them. CDR3 nucleotides: TGTGCCAGCAGTTTAGCGAACAGAGATCAGCCCCAGCATTTT. It yields the protein CASSLANRDQPQHF.

This chain connects TRBV7-9 to TRBJ2-7; 7 bases line up with TRBD1. Unmatched junction bases numbered 6, after V lost 3 bases and J lost 1 base. Germline V gives CDR1 SEHNR, CDR2 FQNEAQ (reference sequence). The CDR3 loop spans 15 amino acids. Here the CDR3 DNA reads TGTGCCAGCAGCTTGTTTGACAGGGCGTCCTACGAGCAGTACTTC. Residues: CASSLFDRASYEQYF.

This chain joins TRBV20-1 and TRBJ1-4; TRBD1 matches at 9 bases. This CDR3 region has 14 residues. Germline CDR1 and CDR2: DFQATT and SNEGSKA (reference sequence). The junction had 9 bases not matched to a gene; V was cut back by 5 bases and J by 8 bases. CDR3 loop: CSASKQGAAEKLFF. The CDR3 DNA is TGCAGTGCTTCTAAACAGGGGGCGGCGGAAAAACTGTTTTTT.

This sequence joins TRBV11-2 and TRBJ2-7, with 8 bases identical to TRBD1. Germline V gene lookup returns CDR1 SGHAT and CDR2 FQNNGV. V shed 5 bases, J shed 1 base, and the junction held 16 bases outside the gene matches. The CDR3 has 18 residues. The CDR3 region is CASSPTGPSQGGSYEQYF. CDR3 coding DNA: TGTGCCAGCAGCCCCACCGGCCCCTCACAGGGGGGTTCCTACGAGCAGTACTTC.

This clonotype was detected a few times. J is TRBJ1-1 and V is TRBV18, with D uncertain. Per germline, CDR1 KGHSH and CDR2 LQKENI. With 6 bases removed from V and 13 bases from J, the gap between germline ends came to 15 bases. This CDR3 has 11 amino acids. CDR3 region: CASSRWEVDFF. Here the CDR3 DNA reads TGTGCCAGCTCTCGGTGGGAAGTGGATTTCTTT.

This clonotype was observed a handful of times. The CDR3 DNA is TGTGCCAGCAGTTACTCAACTTGGGGACAGGGAAACTATGGCTACACCTTC. Translation gives CASSYSTWGQGNYGYTF. V gene TRBV6-5 combines with J gene TRBJ1-2; 9 bases fit TRBD1. The CDR3 contains 17 residues. The germline CDR1 and CDR2 sequences are MNHEY and SVGAGI. V was pared by 0 bases and J by 2 bases, with 7 bases of the junction left unmatched.

A few counts support this clonotype. This chain links TRBV29-1 with TRBJ2-3, with 7 bases identical to TRBD2. V was clipped by 7 bases and J by 2 bases; unmatched bases: 9. CDR1 is SQVTM and CDR2 is ANQGSEA in the germline V gene. This CDR3 comprises 14 residues. CDR3: CSASKRGITDTQYF. The CDR3 nucleotides read TGCAGCGCCAGCAAGCGGGGAATCACAGATACGCAGTATTTT.

This clonotype was seen ten or more times. The chain employs TRBV6-1 and TRBJ2-3, with 11 bases fitting TRBD2. The CDR3 has 14 residues. Germline V gives CDR1 MNHNS, CDR2 SASEGT. V dropped 6 bases and J dropped 3; count of bases not matched to a gene: 2. The CDR3 loop reads CASRRLAGTDTQYF. In DNA form, the CDR3 reads TGTGCCAGCAGGCGACTAGCGGGAACAGATACGCAGTATTTT.

This clonotype was detected a few times. V is TRBV5-1 and J is TRBJ1-1; D not resolved. CDR3 length: 14 amino acids. Germline V CDR1 and CDR2: SGHRS, YFSETQ. V was cut by 0 bases and J by 5 bases, with 11 bases left in between. CDR3 region: CASSLGQVRTEAFF. The CDR3 region has the DNA TGCGCCAGCAGCTTGGGGCAGGTGCGGACTGAAGCTTTCTTT.

This clonotype has a handful of counts. The J gene is TRBJ1-2, the V gene TRBV20-1; 8 bases match TRBD1. The V gene's germline CDR1 is DFQATT and CDR2 SNEGSKA (reference sequence). CDR3 length: 12 residues. V shed 5 bases, J shed 9 bases, and the junction held 8 bases outside the gene matches. The CDR3 loop is CSASTGVGSYTF. CDR3 DNA: TGCAGTGCTTCGACAGGGGTGGGTAGCTACACCTTC.

There are many counts of this clonotype. This chain joins TRBV29-1 and TRBJ2-1, with 9 bases identical to TRBD1. From germline, CDR1 is SQVTM and CDR2 ANQGSEA. The CDR3 contains 12 residues. The chain's CDR3 is CGYGTGLSEQFF. The CDR3 coding sequence is TGCGGATACGGGACAGGGCTTTCTGAGCAGTTCTTC.

This clonotype was detected many times. This chain links TRBV24-1 with TRBJ2-1; 8 positions agree with TRBD1. CDR1 and CDR2 from the germline V gene are KGHDR and SFDVKD. V was clipped by 1 base and J by 4 bases; unmatched bases: 2. There are 15 residues in the CDR3. CDR3 DNA sequence: TGTGCCACCAGTGATTTACGGGACAGGTACAATGAGCAGTTCTTC. Its protein product is CATSDLRDRYNEQFF.

This chain links TRBV20-1 with TRBJ1-6; 7 bases are a match to TRBD1. The CDR3 runs to 15 residues. Germline CDR1 is DFQATT and CDR2 is SNEGSKA (reference sequence). Trimming at V came to 5 bases and at J to 6 bases, leaving 10 bases not matched to a gene. DNA of the CDR3: TGCAGTGCTTCCCACACAGGGGCACGTAATTCACCCCTCCACTTT. This gives the protein CSASHTGARNSPLHF.

This clonotype was detected a few times. The chain has TRBV10-3 and TRBJ2-1; 8 positions agree with TRBD1. This CDR3 is built from 13 residues. V was clipped by 6 bases and J by 12 bases; unmatched bases: 10. Germline V CDR1 and CDR2: ENHRY, SYGVKD. CDR3 sequence (DNA): TGTGCCATCAGGGAACAGGGGGGTGCGGGGCAGTTCTTC. Translated: CAIREQGGAGQFF.

The rearrangement joins TRBV7-8 to TRBJ1-1, with 8 bases aligning to TRBD1. The CDR3 has 15 amino acids. Germline assignment: CDR1 SGHVS and CDR2 FQNEAQ. The junction had 8 bases not matched to a gene; V was cut back by 4 bases and J by 4 bases. As DNA, the CDR3 is TGTGCCAGCAGCTCGAGACAGGGGTTCGGCACTGAAGCTTTCTTT. Translated: CASSSRQGFGTEAFF.

This clonotype showed up many times. CDR3 sequence reads: CASSSQQGRVRNTGELFF. The DNA of the CDR3 is TGTGCCAGCAGTAGCCAACAGGGAAGGGTTAGGAACACCGGGGAGCTGTTTTTT. The V and J genes are TRBV12-3 or TRBV12-4 and TRBJ2-2; a weak D match, TRBD1 (6 bases). Trimming shortened V by 5 bases and J by 1 base, and 20 bases separated the two germline ends. CDR3 length: 18 amino acids.

This clonotype was counted ten times or more. The chain uses TRBV12-3 or TRBV12-4 and TRBJ2-1, with a weak D call TRBD1 (8 bases). This CDR3 has 13 amino acids. Trimming left V 6 bases short and J 7 bases short, with 13 bases between. Here the CDR3 DNA reads TGTGCCAGCAGGAGCGGGACAGGAAATGAGCAGTTCTTC. It specifies CASRSGTGNEQFF.

There are a few counts of this clonotype. CDR3 amino acids: CSSGRPYNEQFF. CDR3 DNA sequence: TGCAGTTCCGGCCGGCCTTACAATGAGCAGTTCTTC. The V gene is TRBV20-1, the J gene TRBJ2-1, with D unresolved. Germline values: CDR1 DFQATT, CDR2 SNEGSKA (reference sequence). The V and J ends lost 8 bases and 4 bases respectively, with 12 bases between them. The CDR3 is 12 residues long.

Many counts were recorded for this clonotype. This sequence joins TRBV12-3 or TRBV12-4 and TRBJ2-7; the D gene is possibly TRBD2 (5 bases). V was clipped by 3 bases and J by 3 bases, with 9 bases between them. The CDR3 consists of 13 residues. The CDR3 region has the DNA TGTGCCAGCAGTTTGAGCGGAGACTACGAGCAGTACTTC. Protein product: CASSLSGDYEQYF.

The chain has TRBV9 and TRBJ2-1, with D perhaps matching TRBD1 (5 bases). The germline gives CDR1 SGDLS, CDR2 YYNGEE. The CDR3 sequence is 14 residues long. The V and J ends lost 3 bases and 10 bases respectively, with 17 bases between them. CDR3 in amino acids: CASSERQTFAEQFF. The CDR3 bases are TGTGCCAGCAGCGAACGACAGACCTTCGCGGAGCAGTTCTTC.

This clonotype was counted ten times or more. The V gene is TRBV11-2, the J gene TRBJ1-6, with D possibly being TRBD1 (6 bases). Looked up from germline, CDR1 is SGHAT and CDR2 is FQNNGV. This CDR3 has 18 residues. Trimming took 4 bases from V and 0 from J, leaving 16 bases between them. In DNA form, the CDR3 reads TGTGCCAGCAGCTACTGGGGGGGGGCGAGCTCCTATAATTCACCCCTCCACTTT. Translating gives CASSYWGGASSYNSPLHF.

This clonotype has just a few counts. The V and J genes are TRBV9 and TRBJ2-2; D gene unclear. The CDR3 contains 14 residues. V was clipped by 4 bases and J by 3 bases, with 10 bases between them. Germline V gene data show CDR1 as SGDLS and CDR2 as YYNGEE. The CDR3 here is CASSLGVYTGELFF. The CDR3 coding sequence is TGTGCCAGCAGCTTAGGCGTTTACACCGGGGAGCTGTTTTTT.